The present T cell receptor (beta chain) was sequenced within a study of T cells after yellow fever vaccination. MiXCR, applied by TCRdb to the 5' RACE reads, yields one record per CDR3 protein. The table lists 620,000 or so distinct CDR3 sequences, roughly an eighth of them singletons, with around 14% in the top ten. This CDR3 has 14 amino acids. Trimming at V came to 3 bases and at J to 6 bases, leaving 3 bases not matched to a gene. Germline CDR1 is WNHNN and CDR2 is SYGVQD (reference sequence). The specimen was PBMCs, collected on the day of the yellow fever booster vaccination. V and J are TRBV10-1 and TRBJ2-1; 9 positions match TRBD2. This sequence originates from a man aged 25 to 40 who received the YFV17D yellow fever vaccine. The chain's CDR3 is CASSEKAGGNEQFF. The CDR3 coding sequence is TGCGCCAGCAGTGAAAAAGCGGGAGGCAATGAGCAGTTCTTC.